A selection of T cell receptor beta chains follows, all from one sample in a study of prognosis after radiotherapy for stage I lung cancer. MiXCR was run by TCRdb on the multiplex PCR reads, yielding one entry per CDR3 protein. The sample holds 15,000 to 25,000 distinct CDR3 sequences; about a quarter are singletons and the top ten take around a fifth. This sample comprised PBMCs, obtained before or after stereotactic body radiation therapy (not recorded which). These TCRs come from a donor of 50 years or more with non-small cell lung cancer. CDR3s include the opening cysteine and the closing phenylalanine or tryptophan. D genes are given only for firm matches. Part of the rows lack a size; the others show once, few, many or a class for expanded clones.

V: TRBV20-1; size: many; D: TRBD1; J: TRBJ1-2; CDR3: CSALRQGTNYGYTF; DNA: TGCAGTGCGCTAAGACAGGGCACTAACTATGGCTACACCTTC
V: TRBV30; size: many; D: .; J: TRBJ1-4; CDR3: CAWSFGGYNEKLFF; DNA: TGTGCCTGGAGTTTCGGCGGGTATAATGAAAAACTGTTTTTT
V: TRBV4-1; size: .; D: .; J: TRBJ2-1; CDR3: CASSPSRRARVNEQFF; DNA: TGTGCCAGCAGCCCTAGCCGGAGGGCCAGGGTCAATGAGCAGTTCTTC
V: TRBV3-1; size: once; D: .; J: TRBJ2-1; CDR3: CVSSQRVESEQFF; DNA: TGTGTCAGCAGCCAGAGAGTGGAGAGTGAGCAGTTCTTC
V: TRBV4-3; size: many; D: TRBD2; J: TRBJ2-7; CDR3: CASSQTSGTYEQYF; DNA: TGCGCCAGCAGCCAGACTAGCGGGACCTACGAGCAGTACTTC
V: TRBV7-8; size: many; D: .; J: TRBJ2-1; CDR3: CASSSHGLEQFF; DNA: TGTGCCAGCAGCTCCCACGGCTTGGAGCAGTTCTTC
V: TRBV3-1; size: medium-sized; D: .; J: TRBJ2-1; CDR3: CASSQDSRLDSYNEQFF; DNA: TGTGCCAGCAGCCAAGATAGCCGGCTCGACTCCTACAATGAGCAGTTCTTC
V: TRBV19; size: many; D: .; J: TRBJ2-7; CDR3: CASSKGEALYEQYF; DNA: TGTGCCAGTAGTAAGGGGGAGGCACTCTACGAGCAGTACTTC
V: TRBV6-1; size: .; D: .; J: TRBJ1-5; CDR3: CASSEWGARNQHQHF; DNA: TGTGCCAGCAGTGAATGGGGGGCTAGAAATCAGCACCAGCATTTT
V: TRBV5-6; size: many; D: .; J: TRBJ2-3; CDR3: CASSSGTSDTQYF; DNA: TGTGCCAGCAGCTCCGGGACGTCAGATACGCAGTATTTT
V: TRBV20-1; size: medium-sized; D: TRBD2; J: TRBJ2-3; CDR3: CSAWPAGGYTQYF; DNA: TGCAGTGCTTGGCCAGCGGGAGGTTATACGCAGTATTTT
V: TRBV4-3; size: many; D: .; J: TRBJ2-4; CDR3: CASSQEVGAGEKNIQYF; DNA: TGCGCCAGCAGCCAAGAAGTGGGGGCGGGCGAGAAAAACATTCAGTACTTC
V: TRBV19; size: medium-sized; D: .; J: TRBJ1-5; CDR3: CASSISLVDQPQHF; DNA: TGTGCCAGTAGTATAAGTCTCGTCGATCAGCCCCAGCATTTT
V: TRBV6-1; size: medium-sized; D: .; J: TRBJ1-3; CDR3: CASSEMGSGNTIYF; DNA: TGTGCCAGCAGTGAAATGGGGTCTGGAAACACCATATATTTT
V: TRBV19; size: .; D: .; J: TRBJ2-2; CDR3: CASSIRGHTGELFF; DNA: TGTGCCAGTAGTATCCGGGGGCACACCGGGGAGCTGTTTTTT
V: TRBV24-1; size: many; D: .; J: TRBJ2-5; CDR3: CATPLVPVIPTGSDETQYF; DNA: TGTGCCACCCCTCTAGTACCAGTGATCCCTACAGGATCCGATGAGACCCAGTACTTC
V: TRBV6-1; size: many; D: .; J: TRBJ2-3; CDR3: CASSTPWGAGTTDTQYF; DNA: TGTGCCAGCAGTACCCCCTGGGGCGCAGGAACCACAGATACGCAGTATTTT
V: TRBV10-3; size: many; D: .; J: TRBJ1-2; CDR3: CAIAAQEINSIYGYTF; DNA: TGTGCCATCGCCGCGCAGGAGATTAATTCCATCTATGGCTACACCTTC
V: TRBV20-1; size: once; D: TRBD2; J: TRBJ2-5; CDR3: CSPPLTSGQETQYF; DNA: TGCAGTCCCCCCTTGACTAGCGGACAAGAGACCCAGTACTTC
V: TRBV24-1; size: many; D: TRBD1; J: TRBJ2-2; CDR3: CATSDFPNRGGELFF; DNA: TGTGCCACCAGTGATTTCCCCAACAGGGGCGGGGAGCTGTTTTTT
V: TRBV5-4; size: many; D: TRBD1; J: TRBJ1-2; CDR3: CASSSRDRPYGYTF; DNA: TGTGCCAGCAGCTCTCGGGACAGGCCCTATGGCTACACCTTC
V: TRBV20-1; size: .; D: TRBD2; J: TRBJ2-5; CDR3: CSASSRLAGGGETQYF; DNA: TGCAGTGCGTCCAGCCGACTGGCGGGAGGGGGGGAGACCCAGTACTTC
V: TRBV19; size: many; D: .; J: TRBJ2-5; CDR3: CASSSWDRSGTQYF; DNA: TGTGCCAGTAGTTCATGGGACCGCTCGGGGACCCAGTACTTC
V: TRBV6-5; size: many; D: .; J: TRBJ2-1; CDR3: CASSSPTGSYNEQFF; DNA: TGTGCCAGCAGTTCCCCTACAGGGTCCTACAATGAGCAGTTCTTC
V: TRBV20-1; size: medium-sized; D: .; J: TRBJ2-3; CDR3: CSASGGLTLDTQYF; DNA: TGCAGTGCTAGTGGGGGACTCACCCTAGATACGCAGTATTTT
V: TRBV27; size: many; D: TRBD1; J: TRBJ1-2; CDR3: CASDRGGLYGYTF; DNA: TGTGCCAGCGACAGGGGTGGCCTCTATGGCTACACCTTC
V: TRBV3-1; size: many; D: .; J: TRBJ1-1; CDR3: CASFSRGNTEAFF; DNA: TGTGCCAGCTTCTCCCGGGGGAACACTGAAGCTTTCTTT
V: TRBV9; size: .; D: .; J: TRBJ1-1; CDR3: CASTTGVGSFTEAFF; DNA: TGTGCCAGCACTACGGGGGTCGGATCGTTTACTGAAGCTTTCTTT
V: TRBV7-8; size: many; D: .; J: TRBJ2-1; CDR3: CASSSNPGGYNEQFF; DNA: TGTGCCAGCAGCTCAAACCCCGGGGGCTACAATGAGCAGTTCTTC
V: TRBV9; size: many; D: .; J: TRBJ2-1; CDR3: CASARGAAFFDEQFF; DNA: TGTGCCAGCGCACGGGGAGCCGCCTTTTTCGATGAGCAGTTCTTC
V: TRBV12-5; size: many; D: .; J: TRBJ2-1; CDR3: CASGFMGRDEQFF; DNA: TGTGCTAGTGGTTTTATGGGGCGCGATGAGCAGTTCTTC
V: TRBV6-1; size: many; D: .; J: TRBJ2-1; CDR3: CASIAGLSYNEQFF; DNA: TGTGCCAGCATCGCGGGCCTCTCCTACAATGAGCAGTTCTTC
V: TRBV5-4; size: many; D: .; J: TRBJ2-5; CDR3: CASSLALGEETQYF; DNA: TGTGCCAGCAGCTTGGCCTTGGGAGAAGAGACCCAGTACTTC
V: TRBV11-3; size: medium-sized; D: TRBD2; J: TRBJ2-1; CDR3: CASSSPGLAAYNEQFF; DNA: TGTGCCAGCAGCTCACCGGGACTAGCGGCTTACAATGAGCAGTTCTTC
V: TRBV5-1; size: many; D: .; J: TRBJ1-3; CDR3: CASSAGGSAGGNTIYF; DNA: TGCGCCAGCAGCGCGGGGGGGAGTGCCGGAGGAAACACCATATATTTT
V: TRBV7-6; size: many; D: .; J: TRBJ1-1; CDR3: CASSVNRENTEAFF; DNA: TGTGCCAGCAGCGTAAACAGGGAGAACACTGAAGCTTTCTTT
V: TRBV20-1; size: many; D: .; J: TRBJ2-1; CDR3: CSAPREVSDEQFF; DNA: TGCAGTGCGCCAAGGGAGGTCTCGGATGAGCAGTTCTTC
V: TRBV5-1; size: many; D: .; J: TRBJ1-1; CDR3: CASSLGLNTEAFF; DNA: TGCGCCAGCAGCCTAGGACTGAACACTGAAGCTTTCTTT
V: TRBV29-1; size: many; D: .; J: TRBJ2-2; CDR3: CSVESGNTGELFF; DNA: TGCAGCGTTGAATCGGGAAACACCGGGGAGCTGTTTTTT
V: TRBV2; size: .; D: .; J: TRBJ2-3; CDR3: CASSAGLAGTDTQYF; DNA: TGTGCCAGCAGCGCGGGCCTAGCCGGGACAGATACGCAGTATTTT
V: TRBV3-1; size: many; D: .; J: TRBJ1-2; CDR3: CASSQEGGMEYGYTF; DNA: TGTGCCAGCAGCCAAGAAGGTGGAATGGAGTATGGCTACACCTTC
V: TRBV20-1; size: medium-sized; D: TRBD2; J: TRBJ2-3; CDR3: CSASEIATSGGTDTQYF; DNA: TGCAGTGCTAGTGAAATTGCGACTAGCGGAGGCACAGATACGCAGTATTTT
V: TRBV18; size: many; D: .; J: TRBJ1-2; CDR3: CASSPGGQNYGYTF; DNA: TGTGCCAGCTCACCCGGGGGTCAGAACTATGGCTACACCTTC
V: TRBV12-3/TRBV12-4; size: many; D: .; J: TRBJ2-1; CDR3: CASSRQGGRNEQFF; DNA: TGTGCCAGCAGCCGACAGGGTGGGAGGAATGAGCAGTTCTTC
V: TRBV6-4; size: many; D: TRBD2; J: TRBJ2-3; CDR3: CASSEETSGPDTQYF; DNA: TGTGCCAGCAGTGAGGAAACTAGCGGACCAGATACGCAGTATTTT
V: TRBV11-2; size: many; D: TRBD1; J: TRBJ1-1; CDR3: CASSSGDSRDTEAFF; DNA: TGTGCCAGCAGCTCCGGGGACAGCCGGGACACTGAAGCTTTCTTT